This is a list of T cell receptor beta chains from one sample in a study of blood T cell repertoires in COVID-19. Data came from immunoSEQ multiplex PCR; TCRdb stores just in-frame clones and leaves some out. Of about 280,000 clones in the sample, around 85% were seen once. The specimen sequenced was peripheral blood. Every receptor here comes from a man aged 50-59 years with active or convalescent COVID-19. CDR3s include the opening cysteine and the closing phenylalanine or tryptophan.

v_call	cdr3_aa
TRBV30	CALTGGGNSPLHF
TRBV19	CASSIYAGLNTGELFF
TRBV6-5	CASSYSSGANTEAFF
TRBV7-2	CASTSLAPPAPKETQYF
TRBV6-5	CASTRKLAGTDTQYF
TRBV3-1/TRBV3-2	CASSHDRFDGYTF
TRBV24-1	CATSPSRNTGELFF
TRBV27	CASETGAGGEQFF
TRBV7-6	CASSSHYPRASSTDTQYF
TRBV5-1	CASKSDILMNTEAFF
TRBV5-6	CASSYSDRSYYGYTF
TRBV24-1	CATSDSTGAAVYGYTF
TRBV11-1	CASSLSDGPGWPQHF